This T cell receptor beta chain came from a study of beta chain features in type 1 diabetes. About the study: Examination of sorted cells across all samples involved 90 million to 120 million cells. General study results and limits: The study found that naive, central memory and Treg TCRB repertoires appeared more similar in patients than in healthy donors. In all four CD4+ subsets, TCRB CDR3 length was significantly, moderately reduced in type 1 diabetes.

Sorted populations all had greater than 95% purity. For this clone: Its specificity is unknown.

The germline V gene has CDR1 SGHRS and CDR2 YFSETQ. V lost 0 bases and J lost 6; bases outside the gene matches: 12. The CDR3 is made up of 17 amino acids. The whole isolated RNA underwent reverse transcription, so sequencing captured expressed TCRB transcripts. Measured with immunoSEQ multiplex PCR; TCRdb has only the in-frame clones, and not every one. The table shows about 260,000 clones, with around 21% occurring only once. The TCR comes from a woman aged 40 to 55 with type 1 diabetes. The chain uses TRBV5-1 and TRBJ1-1; 9 bases are shared with TRBD1. Sequencing used naive CD4+ T cells from blood. The CDR3 DNA is TGCGCCAGCAGCTTGGATGGAACAGGGGGCTCACGCGCTGAAGCTTTCTTT. This encodes CASSLDGTGGSRAEAFF. The entire variable domain, with the rest obtained from reference TRBV5-1 and TRBJ1-1, is as follows: KAGVTQTPRYLIKTRGQQVTLSCSPISGHRSVSWYQQTPGQGLQFLFEYFSETQRNKGNFPGRFSGRQFSNSRSEMNVSTLELGDSALYLCASSLDGTGGSRAEAFFGQGTRLTVV.